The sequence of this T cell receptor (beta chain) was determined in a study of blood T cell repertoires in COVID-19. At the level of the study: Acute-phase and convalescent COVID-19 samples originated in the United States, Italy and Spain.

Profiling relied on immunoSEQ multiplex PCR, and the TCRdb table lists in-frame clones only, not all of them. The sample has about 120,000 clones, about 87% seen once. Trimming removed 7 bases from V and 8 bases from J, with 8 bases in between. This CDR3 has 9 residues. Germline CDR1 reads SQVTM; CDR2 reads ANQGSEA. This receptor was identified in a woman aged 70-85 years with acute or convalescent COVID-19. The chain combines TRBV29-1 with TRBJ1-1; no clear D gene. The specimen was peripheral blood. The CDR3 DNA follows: TGCAGCGGAGGGAAGGAAGCTTTCTTT. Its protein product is CSGGKEAFF.